The clone carrying this TCR beta chain was recorded only once. Its antigen is currently unknown. The data derive from a study of cytomegalovirus exposure and HLA in healthy donors. Whole-study findings and limits: Under in vitro conditions, three CMV-associated chains were confirmed as specific for CMV antigens. As a later analysis showed, a missense DCLRE1C variant was linked to trimming of TCR beta V- and J-genes. The records held CMV serostatus as the only immune exposure information.

The PCR was carried out with 60 Vbeta primers and 13 Jbeta primers. Only in-frame clones appear in the TCRdb table, and some are missing; sequencing was by immunoSEQ multiplex PCR. The sample records 120,000 or so clones, 15% to 20% being singletons. The CDR3 totals 13 residues. The clonotype comes from a female donor in good health and CMV-seropositive. This chain joins TRBV21-1 and TRBJ1-2; TRBD1, the table's D call, was not compared with the DNA. TRBV21-1 is listed as a pseudogene. Specimen: PBMCs. CDR3 residues: CASSRRQAYGYTF. The DNA for the CDR3 is TGTGCCAGCAGCAGACGACAGGCTTATGGCTACACCTTC.